These T cell receptor beta chains were read from a single sample in a study of a mutant IDH1 vaccine in newly diagnosed glioma. Their specific antigens are unknown. The protocol was immunoSEQ multiplex PCR, while the TCRdb copy is restricted to in-frame clones and leaves out a portion. The table records approximately 41,000 clones, roughly 79% of them present only once. The specimen was PBMCs, collected from a glioma patient whose treatment included an IDH1 peptide vaccine. These receptor sequences come from a woman between 40 and 50 years old with glioma. Some clones in this sample may be carry-over from other donors' samples. CDR3s include the opening cysteine and the closing phenylalanine or tryptophan. Fields, in order: V gene, D gene, CDR3 length, clone size, J gene, CDR3 DNA, CDR3 protein. The D gene is left open where the match is weak. Clone size appears in some rows only: once, few, many, or a class for an expanded clone.

>TRBV7-8|TRBD1|14|.|TRBJ1-1
TGTGCCAGCAGCTACCCAGGGGGTGACACTGAAGCTTTCTTT
CASSYPGGDTEAFF
>TRBV23-1|.|16|.|TRBJ2-7
TGCGCCAGCAATAGACGGGGGAGGCTTAGCCCCTACGAGCAGTACTTC
CASNRRGRLSPYEQYF
>TRBV15|.|17|.|TRBJ1-3
TGTGCCACCAGCAGAGATCGGGGGATGGGCTCTGGAAACACCATATATTTT
CATSRDRGMGSGNTIYF
>TRBV2|.|11|.|TRBJ2-7
TGTGCCAGCAGTGTGCTACACGAGCAGTACTTC
CASSVLHEQYF
>TRBV6-1|.|15|.|TRBJ1-2
TGTGCCAGCAGTGAACTCCGGGGGGACTCCTTTGGCTACACCTTC
CASSELRGDSFGYTF
>TRBV19|.|14|.|TRBJ1-4
TGTGCCAGTACCGGAATTGCAACTAATGAAAAACTGTTTTTT
CASTGIATNEKLFF
>TRBV6-5|.|14|.|TRBJ1-2
TGTGCCAGCAGTTACGGGGGGCTGGCTTATGGCTACACCTTC
CASSYGGLAYGYTF
>TRBV6-1|.|16|.|TRBJ1-3
TGTGCCAGCAGTGAAGCGCCGGGGGTATCTGGAAACACCATATATTTT
CASSEAPGVSGNTIYF
>TRBV4-1|.|16|once|TRBJ1-3
TGCGCCAGCAGCCCAGTGCCGCCCGCCTCTGGAAACACCATATATTTT
CASSPVPPASGNTIYF
>TRBV4-1|.|15|.|TRBJ2-7
TGCGCCAGCAGCCAAGGTGGACACCTCTCCTACGAGCAGTACTTC
CASSQGGHLSYEQYF
>TRBV5-1|.|17|.|TRBJ2-5
TGCGCCAGCAGCTTGGTGGAGGGGGGAACAGGACGTGAGACCCAGTACTTC
CASSLVEGGTGRETQYF
>TRBV19|.|14|.|TRBJ1-1
TGTGCCAGTAGTATTGATCCTCGGGGGACTGAAGCTTTCTTT
CASSIDPRGTEAFF
>TRBV15|TRBD1|15|.|TRBJ1-2
TGTGCCACCAGCAGAGATCGGACAGGACCCTATGGCTACACCTTC
CATSRDRTGPYGYTF
>TRBV9|.|11|once|TRBJ1-1
TGTGCCAGCAAGGGGAGTGCTGAAGCTTTCTTT
CASKGSAEAFF
>TRBV7-9|TRBD1|16|.|TRBJ1-4
TGTGCCAGCAGCTCCGGGACAGGGCCGTCAGGCGAAAAACTGTTTTTT
CASSSGTGPSGEKLFF
>TRBV7-2|.|14|.|TRBJ1-1
TGTGCCAGCAACCCCTCCCAGGGTTTCACTGAAGCTTTCTTT
CASNPSQGFTEAFF
>TRBV5-1|TRBD1|15|.|TRBJ1-1
TGCGCCAGCAGCTTTAGGACAGGGACGAACACTGAAGCTTTCTTT
CASSFRTGTNTEAFF
>TRBV9|TRBD2|15|.|TRBJ2-7
TGTGCCAGCAGCGTATCGGCTAGCGGGAGGAGCGAGCAGTACTTC
CASSVSASGRSEQYF
>TRBV7-6|.|15|.|TRBJ2-7
TGTGCCAGCAGCTTAGTATCCAGTATGAGGGACGAGCAGTACTTC
CASSLVSSMRDEQYF
>TRBV6-5|TRBD1|16|once|TRBJ1-2
TGTGCCAGCAGTTACTACAGGGGCGGAAGGGGGTATGGCTACACCTTC
CASSYYRGGRGYGYTF
>TRBV7-2|TRBD1|16|.|TRBJ1-5
TGTGCCAGCAGCTTAGCGCTTGACAGGGTTAATCAGCCCCAGCATTTT
CASSLALDRVNQPQHF
>TRBV28|TRBD2|17|.|TRBJ2-3
TGTGCCAGCAGTTTATACCCGACGCAGGGAGGGACAGATACGCAGTATTTT
CASSLYPTQGGTDTQYF
>TRBV27|.|14|few|TRBJ1-2
TGTGCCAGCAGTTCGTGGACAAGCCCCGGCGGCTACACCTTC
CASSSWTSPGGYTF
>TRBV5-6|.|14|.|TRBJ1-2
TGTGCCAGCAGCTTGGACCGGGGTTGGTCTGGCTACACCTTC
CASSLDRGWSGYTF
>TRBV19|.|16|.|TRBJ1-1
TGTGCCAGTAGGGAGGAGGGTTCCGGGCCAAACGGGGAAGCTTTCTTT
CASREEGSGPNGEAFF
>TRBV6-5|.|13|.|TRBJ1-2
TGTGCCAGCAGGCCTACAGAGAACTATGGCTACACCTTC
CASRPTENYGYTF
>TRBV5-1|.|12|.|TRBJ2-3
TGCGCCAGCAGCTTGGTTGGGGATACGCAGTATTTT
CASSLVGDTQYF
>TRBV30|.|15|.|TRBJ1-2
TGTGCCTGGAGTGTAAGAGTCGGCACTAACTATGGCTACACCTTC
CAWSVRVGTNYGYTF
>TRBV5-1|TRBD1|14|.|TRBJ2-7
TGCGCCAGCAGGGATACAGGGGGTGGCTACGAGCAGTACTTC
CASRDTGGGYEQYF
>TRBV5-4|.|13|few|TRBJ2-5
TGTGCCAGCAGCTTCGGGGGCGGGGAGACCCAGTACTTC
CASSFGGGETQYF
>TRBV7-2|.|13|.|TRBJ1-1
TGTGCCAGCAGCCGTCCAGGCGGCACTGAAGCTTTCTTT
CASSRPGGTEAFF
>TRBV2|.|17|.|TRBJ1-3
TGTGCCAGCAGTGAAGTTGTACCGGACCTTAGGGGAAACACCATATATTTT
CASSEVVPDLRGNTIYF
>TRBV28|.|15|.|TRBJ2-2
TGTGCCAGCAGTTTAGGGGCCGCGAACACCGGGGAGCTGTTTTTT
CASSLGAANTGELFF
>TRBV23-1|TRBD1|18|.|TRBJ1-6
TGCGCCAGCAGTCAAACCATCGGGACAGCTCGGGATAATTCACCCCTCCACTTT
CASSQTIGTARDNSPLHF
>TRBV4-1|TRBD1|14|few|TRBJ1-2
TGCGCCAGCAGCCATGGACAGGGTCAAGGCGGCTACACCTTC
CASSHGQGQGGYTF
>TRBV10-3|TRBD1|15|once|TRBJ2-1
TGTGCCATCAGTGAGGGGACAGGCTTCTTAAATGAGCAGTTCTTC
CAISEGTGFLNEQFF
>TRBV6-5|.|14|.|TRBJ1-2
TGTGCCAGCAGTTACGGTGGGACACTCTATGGCTACACCTTC
CASSYGGTLYGYTF
>TRBV11-3|.|17|.|TRBJ1-5
TGTGCCAGCAGCTTAGATCAAGTTCGGGGAAGCAATCAGCCCCAGCATTTT
CASSLDQVRGSNQPQHF
>TRBV28|.|12|.|TRBJ2-2
TGTGCCAGCAGTTTATCGGGCGGGGAGCTGTTTTTT
CASSLSGGELFF
>TRBV6-6|TRBD1|13|.|TRBJ1-2
TGTGCCAGCAGTAACGCAGGGGGGCATGGCTACACCTTC
CASSNAGGHGYTF
>TRBV19|.|16|.|TRBJ1-5
TGTGCCAGTAGTATAGTCCTACAGGGTAAGGCTCAGCCCCAGCATTTT
CASSIVLQGKAQPQHF
>TRBV7-2|.|15|.|TRBJ1-5
TGTGCCAGCAGCCCAGGGTTGGAAACGGGGCAGCCCCAGCATTTT
CASSPGLETGQPQHF
>TRBV30|.|15|.|TRBJ2-7
TGTGCCTGGACTAGGGTAGACAGCGGGTCCTACGAGCAGTACTTC
CAWTRVDSGSYEQYF
>TRBV27|.|13|.|TRBJ2-1
TGTGCCAGCAGTTTCGGAGGGGACAATGAGCAGTTCTTC
CASSFGGDNEQFF
>TRBV7-9|.|14|few|TRBJ1-1
TGTGCCAGCAGCGTCGGGACAACGAACACTGAAGCTTTCTTT
CASSVGTTNTEAFF
>TRBV4-2|.|16|.|TRBJ2-1
TGTGCCAGCAGCCAAGAGGGGGCGGGGGACGGGGATGAGCAGTTCTTC
CASSQEGAGDGDEQFF
>TRBV9|.|15|medium-sized|TRBJ1-1
TGTGCCAGCAGCGTAGTAGAGAACGCGGACACTGAAGCTTTCTTT
CASSVVENADTEAFF
>TRBV28|.|15|.|TRBJ2-3
TGTGCCAGCATCACCAAGGGGGGCGGAGAAGATACGCAGTATTTT
CASITKGGGEDTQYF
>TRBV28|.|10|.|TRBJ2-7
TGTGCCACCCTCCAATACGAGCAGTACTTC
CATLQYEQYF
>TRBV28|.|12|.|TRBJ1-2
TGTGCCAGCAGCCCAGGATCCTATGGCTACACCTTC
CASSPGSYGYTF
>TRBV6-4|.|14|.|TRBJ2-3
TGTGCCAGCAGTGACACTTCAGGCGCAGATACGCAGTATTTT
CASSDTSGADTQYF
>TRBV2|.|11|.|TRBJ1-2
TGTGCCAGCAGGGACATAGGAGGCTACACCTTC
CASRDIGGYTF
>TRBV7-2|.|13|.|TRBJ2-5
TGTGCCAGCAGCTTAGTTCAGGGGGAGACCCAGTACTTC
CASSLVQGETQYF
>TRBV15|.|11|.|TRBJ1-2
TGTGCCACCAGCCAACGGGGTGGCTACACCTTC
CATSQRGGYTF
>TRBV5-8|TRBD1|15|.|TRBJ2-7
TGTGCCAGCAGCTTTTTTCAGGGGGATCAATACGAGCAGTACTTC
CASSFFQGDQYEQYF
>TRBV28|TRBD1|15|.|TRBJ2-7
TGTGCCAGCAGTTTCGCGAGACAGGGTTCCTACGAGCAGTACTTC
CASSFARQGSYEQYF
>TRBV4-3|TRBD2|16|.|TRBJ2-7
TGCGCCGGCAGCCAAGATGAGGGTAGCGGGGGGTACGAGCAGTACTTC
CAGSQDEGSGGYEQYF
>TRBV5-5|TRBD1|14|once|TRBJ1-1
TGTGCCAGCAGCTTAACAGGGGGGCACACTGAAGCTTTCTTT
CASSLTGGHTEAFF
>TRBV11-2|.|15|.|TRBJ1-2
TGTGCCAGCAGCGCCCGCCCAGGGATCGAAAATGGCTACACCTTC
CASSARPGIENGYTF